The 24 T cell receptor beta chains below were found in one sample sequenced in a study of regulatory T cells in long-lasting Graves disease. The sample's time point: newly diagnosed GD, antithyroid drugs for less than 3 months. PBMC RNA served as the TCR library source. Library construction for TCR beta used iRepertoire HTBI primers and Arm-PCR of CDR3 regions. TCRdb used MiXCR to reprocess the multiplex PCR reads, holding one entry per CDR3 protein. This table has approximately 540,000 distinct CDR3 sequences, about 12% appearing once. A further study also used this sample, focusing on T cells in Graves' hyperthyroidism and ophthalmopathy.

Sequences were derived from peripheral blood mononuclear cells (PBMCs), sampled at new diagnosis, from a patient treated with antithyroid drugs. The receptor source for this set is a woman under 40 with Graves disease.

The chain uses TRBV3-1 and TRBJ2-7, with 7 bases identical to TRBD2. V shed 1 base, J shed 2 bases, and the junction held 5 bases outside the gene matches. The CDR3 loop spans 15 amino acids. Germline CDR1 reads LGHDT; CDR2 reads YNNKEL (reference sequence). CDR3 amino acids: CASSQGPSGTYEQYF. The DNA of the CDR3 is TGTGCCAGCAGCCAAGGCCCTAGCGGTACCTACGAGCAGTACTTC.

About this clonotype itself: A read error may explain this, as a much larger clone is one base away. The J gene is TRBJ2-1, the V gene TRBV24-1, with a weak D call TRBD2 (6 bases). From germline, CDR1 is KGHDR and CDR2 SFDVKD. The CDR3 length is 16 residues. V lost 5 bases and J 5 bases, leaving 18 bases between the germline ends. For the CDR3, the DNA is TGTGCCACCAGTGGACTAGAAACCCCTGCCAACAATGAGCAGTTCTTC. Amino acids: CATSGLETPANNEQFF.

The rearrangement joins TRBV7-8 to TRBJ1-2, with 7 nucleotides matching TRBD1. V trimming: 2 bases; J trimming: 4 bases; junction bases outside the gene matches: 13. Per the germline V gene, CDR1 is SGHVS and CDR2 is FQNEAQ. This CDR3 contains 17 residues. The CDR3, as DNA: TGTGCCAGCAGCTTAATGTCGAGACAGGGACCTCTCTATGGCTACACCTTC. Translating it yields CASSLMSRQGPLYGYTF.

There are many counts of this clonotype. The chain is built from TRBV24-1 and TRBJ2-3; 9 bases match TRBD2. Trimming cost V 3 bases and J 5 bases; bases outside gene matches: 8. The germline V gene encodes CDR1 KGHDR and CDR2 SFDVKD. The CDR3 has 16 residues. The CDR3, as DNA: TGTGCCACCAGTGATGTTAGCGGGAGAGGACAAGATACGCAGTATTTT. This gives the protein CATSDVSGRGQDTQYF.

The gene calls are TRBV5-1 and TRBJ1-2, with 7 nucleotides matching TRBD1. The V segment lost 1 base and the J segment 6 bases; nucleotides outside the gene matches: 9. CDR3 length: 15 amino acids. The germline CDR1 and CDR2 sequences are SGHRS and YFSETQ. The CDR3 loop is CASSLRSGGGDGYTF. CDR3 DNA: TGCGCCAGCAGCTTGCGATCAGGGGGTGGAGATGGCTACACCTTC.

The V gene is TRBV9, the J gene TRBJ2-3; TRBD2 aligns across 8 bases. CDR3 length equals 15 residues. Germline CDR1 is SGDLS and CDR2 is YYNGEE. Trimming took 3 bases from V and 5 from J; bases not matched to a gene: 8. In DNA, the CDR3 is TGTGCCAGCAGCGCCACTAGCGGACCGGGAGATACGCAGTATTTT. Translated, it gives CASSATSGPGDTQYF.

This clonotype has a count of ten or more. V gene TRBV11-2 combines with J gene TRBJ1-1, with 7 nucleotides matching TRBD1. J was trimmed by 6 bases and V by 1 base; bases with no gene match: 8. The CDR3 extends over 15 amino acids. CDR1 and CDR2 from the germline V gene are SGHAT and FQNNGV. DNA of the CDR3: TGTGCCAGCAGCTTAGGAGAGGGGGCAAGGGCTGAAGCTTTCTTT. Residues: CASSLGEGARAEAFF.

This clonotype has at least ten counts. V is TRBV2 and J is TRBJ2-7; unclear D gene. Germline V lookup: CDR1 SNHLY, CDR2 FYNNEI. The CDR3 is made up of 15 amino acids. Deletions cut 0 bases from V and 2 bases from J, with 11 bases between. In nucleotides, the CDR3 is TGTGCCAGCAGTGAAGCTGAGCTAGGGACCTACGAGCAGTACTTC. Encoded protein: CASSEAELGTYEQYF. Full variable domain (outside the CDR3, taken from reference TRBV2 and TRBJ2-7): EPEVTQTPSHQVTQMGQEVILRCVPISNHLYFYWYRQILGQKVEFLVSFYNNEISEKSEIFDDQFSVERPDGSNFTLKIRSTKLEDSAMYFCASSEAELGTYEQYFGPGTRLTVT.

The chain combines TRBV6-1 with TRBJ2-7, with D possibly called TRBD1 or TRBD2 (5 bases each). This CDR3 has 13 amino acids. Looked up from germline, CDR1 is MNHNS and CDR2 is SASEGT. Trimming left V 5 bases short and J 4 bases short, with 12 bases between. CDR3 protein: CASSTGTEYEQYF. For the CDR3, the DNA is TGTGCCAGCAGTACCGGGACCGAGTACGAGCAGTACTTC.

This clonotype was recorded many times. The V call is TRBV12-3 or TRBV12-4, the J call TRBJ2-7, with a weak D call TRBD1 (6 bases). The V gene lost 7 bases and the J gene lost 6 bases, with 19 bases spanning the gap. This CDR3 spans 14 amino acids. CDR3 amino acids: CASIRDTIVGEQYF. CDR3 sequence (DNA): TGTGCCAGCATCCGGGACACCATAGTAGGCGAGCAGTACTTC.

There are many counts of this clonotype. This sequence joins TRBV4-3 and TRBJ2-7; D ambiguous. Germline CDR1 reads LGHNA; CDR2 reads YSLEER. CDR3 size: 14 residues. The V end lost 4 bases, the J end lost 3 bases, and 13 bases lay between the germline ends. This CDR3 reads CASSLVGYNYEQYF. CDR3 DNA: TGCGCCAGCAGCCTGGTGGGATACAACTACGAGCAGTACTTC.

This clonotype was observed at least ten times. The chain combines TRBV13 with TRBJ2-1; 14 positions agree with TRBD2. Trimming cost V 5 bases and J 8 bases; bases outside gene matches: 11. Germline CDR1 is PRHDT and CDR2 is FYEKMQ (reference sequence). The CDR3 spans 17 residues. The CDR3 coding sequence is TGTGCCAGCAGCCACGGGACTAGCGGGAGAGGCGCCGATGAGCAGTTCTTC. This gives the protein CASSHGTSGRGADEQFF.

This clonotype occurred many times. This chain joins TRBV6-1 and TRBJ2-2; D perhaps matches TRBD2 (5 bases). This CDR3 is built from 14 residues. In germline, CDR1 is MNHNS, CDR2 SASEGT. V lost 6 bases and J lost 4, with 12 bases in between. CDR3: CASSPRGSTGELFF. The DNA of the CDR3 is TGTGCCAGCAGCCCGCGTGGGAGCACCGGGGAGCTGTTTTTT.

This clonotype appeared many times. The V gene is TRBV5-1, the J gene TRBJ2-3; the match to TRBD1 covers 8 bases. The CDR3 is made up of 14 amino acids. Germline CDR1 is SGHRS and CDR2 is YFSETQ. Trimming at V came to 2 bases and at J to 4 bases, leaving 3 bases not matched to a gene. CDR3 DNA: TGCGCCAGCAGCTTCGGACAGGGTGCAGATACGCAGTATTTT. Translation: CASSFGQGADTQYF.

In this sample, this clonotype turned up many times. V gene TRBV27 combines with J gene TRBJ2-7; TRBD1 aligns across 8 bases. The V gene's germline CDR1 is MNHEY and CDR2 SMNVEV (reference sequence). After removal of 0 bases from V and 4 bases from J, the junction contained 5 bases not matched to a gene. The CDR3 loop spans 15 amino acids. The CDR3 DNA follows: TGTGCCAGCAGTTTATCTAGGACAGGGTTTTACGAGCAGTACTTC. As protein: CASSLSRTGFYEQYF.

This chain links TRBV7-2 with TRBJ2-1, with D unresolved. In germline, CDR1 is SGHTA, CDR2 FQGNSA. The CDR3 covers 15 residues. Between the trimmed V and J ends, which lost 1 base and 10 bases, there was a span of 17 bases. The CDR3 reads CASSLGTLPNAEQFF. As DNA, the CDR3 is TGTGCCAGCAGCTTAGGCACGCTACCCAATGCAGAGCAGTTCTTC.

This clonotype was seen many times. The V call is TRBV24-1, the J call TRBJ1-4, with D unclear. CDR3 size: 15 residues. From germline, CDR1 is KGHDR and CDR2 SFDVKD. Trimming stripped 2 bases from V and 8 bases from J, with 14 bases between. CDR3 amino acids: CATSDSIRGFEKLFF. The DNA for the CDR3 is TGTGCCACCAGTGATTCCATCCGAGGTTTCGAAAAACTGTTTTTT.

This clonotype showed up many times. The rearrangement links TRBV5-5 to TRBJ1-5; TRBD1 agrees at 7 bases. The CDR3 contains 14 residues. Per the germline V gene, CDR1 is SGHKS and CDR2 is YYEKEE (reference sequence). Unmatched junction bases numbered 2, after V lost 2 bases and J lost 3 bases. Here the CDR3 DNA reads TGTGCCAGCAGCTTCGACAGGGCCAATCAGCCCCAGCATTTT. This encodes CASSFDRANQPQHF.

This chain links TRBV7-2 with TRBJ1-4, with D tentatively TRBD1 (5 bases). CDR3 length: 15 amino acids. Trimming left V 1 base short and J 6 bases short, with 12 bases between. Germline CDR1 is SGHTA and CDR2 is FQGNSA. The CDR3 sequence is CASSLVLRDHEKLFF. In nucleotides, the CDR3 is TGTGCCAGCAGCTTAGTCCTCAGGGATCATGAAAAACTGTTTTTT.

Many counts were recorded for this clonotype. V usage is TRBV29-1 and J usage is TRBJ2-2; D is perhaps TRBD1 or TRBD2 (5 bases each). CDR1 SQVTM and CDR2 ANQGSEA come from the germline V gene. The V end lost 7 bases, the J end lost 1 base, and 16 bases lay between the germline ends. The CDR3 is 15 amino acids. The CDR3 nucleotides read TGCAGCGCCCGATTGGGGGTCAGGAACACCGGGGAGCTGTTTTTT. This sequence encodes CSARLGVRNTGELFF.

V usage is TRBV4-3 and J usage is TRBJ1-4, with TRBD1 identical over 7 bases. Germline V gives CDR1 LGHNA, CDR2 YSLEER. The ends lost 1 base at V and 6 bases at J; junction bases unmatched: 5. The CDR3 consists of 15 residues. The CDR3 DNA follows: TGCGCCAGCAGCCAAGTCTACAGGGGCGATGAAAAACTGTTTTTT. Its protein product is CASSQVYRGDEKLFF.

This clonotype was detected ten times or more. Here the CDR3 DNA reads TGTGCCAGCAGTTCCCGGGGGTTCGCAGATACGCAGTATTTT. Its protein product is CASSSRGFADTQYF. This chain links TRBV27 with TRBJ2-3, with D possibly being TRBD2 (6 bases). Trimming pared 4 bases from V and 4 bases from J, leaving 12 bases between. Germline CDR1 and CDR2: MNHEY and SMNVEV (reference sequence). CDR3 length equals 14 residues.

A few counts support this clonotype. In DNA, the CDR3 is TGTGCCAGCAGCGGTCAAAATGAAAAACTGTTTTTT. Protein sequence: CASSGQNEKLFF. This rearrangement joins TRBV7-9 to TRBJ1-4; the D is unclear. Looked up from germline, CDR1 is SEHNR and CDR2 is FQNEAQ (reference sequence). Trimming took off 5 bases at V and 5 bases at J, with 6 bases between the two ends. This CDR3 is built from 12 residues.

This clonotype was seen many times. CDR3 DNA sequence: TGTGCCAGCAGCTTAGCGGGAGGGGGAGAGACCCAGTACTTC. The encoded protein is CASSLAGGGETQYF. The rearrangement links TRBV7-2 to TRBJ2-5; TRBD2 might be the D (7 bases). There are 14 residues in the CDR3. The germline V gene has CDR1 SGHTA and CDR2 FQGNSA. Deletions cut 0 bases from V and 4 bases from J, with 9 bases between.